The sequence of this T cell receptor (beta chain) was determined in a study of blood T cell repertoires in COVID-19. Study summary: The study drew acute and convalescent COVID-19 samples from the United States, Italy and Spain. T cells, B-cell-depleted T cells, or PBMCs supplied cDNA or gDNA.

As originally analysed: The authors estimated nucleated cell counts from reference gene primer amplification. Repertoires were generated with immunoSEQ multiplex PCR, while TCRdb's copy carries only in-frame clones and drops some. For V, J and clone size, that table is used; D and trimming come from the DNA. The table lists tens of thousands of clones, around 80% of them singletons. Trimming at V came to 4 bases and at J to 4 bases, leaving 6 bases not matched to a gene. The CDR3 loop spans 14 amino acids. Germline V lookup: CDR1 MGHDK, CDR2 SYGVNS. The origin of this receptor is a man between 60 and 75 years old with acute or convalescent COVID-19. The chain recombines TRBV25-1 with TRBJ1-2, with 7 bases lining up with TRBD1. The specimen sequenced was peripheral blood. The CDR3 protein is CASSARTGVYGYTF. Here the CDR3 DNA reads TGTGCCAGCAGTGCCAGAACAGGGGTCTATGGCTACACCTTC.